The present T cell receptor beta chain was sequenced within a study of cytomegalovirus exposure and HLA in healthy donors. Primers for the PCR totalled 60 Vbeta and 13 Jbeta. TCRdb keeps only in-frame clones here, not all; method: immunoSEQ multiplex PCR. Here the sample spans over 250,000 clones, about 66% being singletons. Deletions cut 5 bases from V and 2 bases from J, with 11 bases between. The germline V gene encodes CDR1 MDHEN and CDR2 SYDVKM. The CDR3 length is 14 residues. The chain employs TRBV28 and TRBJ2-3; D possibly corresponds to TRBD2 (6 bases). The receptor was isolated from a female donor in good health and CMV-seronegative. Sequencing used PBMCs. The CDR3 loop is CASSRDSPTDTQYF. CDR3 coding DNA: TGTGCCAGCAGTCGGGACTCCCCCACAGATACGCAGTATTTT.